This passage covers 3 T cell receptor beta chains from one sample sequenced in a study of T cell responses to AZD1222 COVID-19 vaccine. Clones were read by immunoSEQ multiplex PCR, and TCRdb kept only the in-frame ones, dropping some. This table holds under 140,000 clones, about four fifths found once. The sample in question was peripheral blood, obtained on day 0 of AZD1222 vaccination. These receptors all come from an adult in good health.

This chain joins TRBV3-1 (or the pseudogene TRBV3-2) and TRBJ1-5, with D tentatively TRBD1 (6 bases). Deletions cut 8 bases from V and 7 bases from J, with 15 bases between. This CDR3 region has 13 residues. Germline CDR1 reads LGHDT; CDR2 reads YNNKEL (reference sequence). CDR3 protein: CASGDRQGQPQHF. As DNA, the CDR3 is TGTGCCAGCGGAGACAGGCAAGGACAGCCCCAGCATTTT.

The chain uses TRBV28 and TRBJ1-2; 7 nucleotides match TRBD1. Looked up from germline, CDR1 is MDHEN and CDR2 is SYDVKM. This CDR3 is built from 14 residues. V trimming: 4 bases; J trimming: 4 bases; junction bases outside the gene matches: 6. The CDR3 nucleotides are TGTGCCAGCAGTTCAACAGGGGTCTTCTATGGCTACACCTTC. Its protein is CASSSTGVFYGYTF.

This rearrangement joins TRBV2 to TRBJ1-5; the D is unclear. Germline CDR1 reads SNHLY; CDR2 reads FYNNEI. V dropped 6 bases and J dropped 3 bases, with 12 bases sitting between them. The CDR3 consists of 14 residues. CDR3 protein: CASSATVINQPQHF. The CDR3, as DNA: TGTGCCAGCAGCGCAACGGTGATCAATCAGCCCCAGCATTTT.